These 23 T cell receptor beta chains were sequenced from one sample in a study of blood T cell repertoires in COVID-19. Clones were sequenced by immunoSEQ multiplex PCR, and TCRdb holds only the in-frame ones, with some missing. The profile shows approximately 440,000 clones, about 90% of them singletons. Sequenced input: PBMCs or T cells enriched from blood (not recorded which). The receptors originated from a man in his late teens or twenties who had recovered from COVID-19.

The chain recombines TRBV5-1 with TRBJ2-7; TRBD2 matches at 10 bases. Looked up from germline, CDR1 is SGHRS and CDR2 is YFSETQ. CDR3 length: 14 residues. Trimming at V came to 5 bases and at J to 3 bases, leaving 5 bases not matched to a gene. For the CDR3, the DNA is TGCGCCAGCAGGGAAAGGACTAGCGGCTACGAGCAGTACTTC. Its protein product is CASRERTSGYEQYF.

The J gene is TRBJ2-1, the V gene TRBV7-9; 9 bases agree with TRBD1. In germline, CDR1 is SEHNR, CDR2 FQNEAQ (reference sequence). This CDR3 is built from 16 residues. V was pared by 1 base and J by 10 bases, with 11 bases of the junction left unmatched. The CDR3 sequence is CASSLVGDRAPHEQFF. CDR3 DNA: TGTGCCAGCAGCTTAGTTGGGGACAGGGCGCCCCACGAGCAGTTCTTC.

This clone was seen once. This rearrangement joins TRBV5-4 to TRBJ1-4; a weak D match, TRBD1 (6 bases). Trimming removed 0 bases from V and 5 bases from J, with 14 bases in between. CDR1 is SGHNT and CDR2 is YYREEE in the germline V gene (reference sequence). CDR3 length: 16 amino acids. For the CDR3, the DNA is TGTGCCAGCAGCTTGGAACCCGACAGGACCAATGAAAAACTGTTTTTT. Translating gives CASSLEPDRTNEKLFF.

The CDR3 sequence: CASSQEGASNQPQHF. In nucleotides, the CDR3 is TGTGCCAGCAGCCAAGAGGGGGCTAGCAATCAGCCCCAGCATTTT. This chain connects TRBV3-1 (or the pseudogene TRBV3-2) to TRBJ1-5, with D perhaps matching TRBD1 (6 bases). CDR1 and CDR2 (germline): LGHDT, YNNKEL (reference sequence). The CDR3 contains 15 residues. V lost 0 bases and J 0 bases, leaving 6 bases between the germline ends.

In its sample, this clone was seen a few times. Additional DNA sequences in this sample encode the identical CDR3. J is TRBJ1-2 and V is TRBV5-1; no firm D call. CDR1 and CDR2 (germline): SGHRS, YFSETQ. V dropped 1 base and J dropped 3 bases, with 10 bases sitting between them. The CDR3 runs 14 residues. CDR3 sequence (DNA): TGCGCCAGCAGCTTGCCTCGACAAGACTATGGCTACACCTTC. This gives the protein CASSLPRQDYGYTF.

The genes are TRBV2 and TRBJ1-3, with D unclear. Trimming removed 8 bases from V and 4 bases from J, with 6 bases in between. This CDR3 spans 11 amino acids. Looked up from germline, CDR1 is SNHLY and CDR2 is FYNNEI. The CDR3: CASRGGNTIYF. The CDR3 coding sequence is TGTGCCAGCCGCGGGGGAAACACCATATATTTT. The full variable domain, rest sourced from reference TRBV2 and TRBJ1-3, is EPEVTQTPSHQVTQMGQEVILRCVPISNHLYFYWYRQILGQKVEFLVSFYNNEISEKSEIFDDQFSVERPDGSNFTLKIRSTKLEDSAMYFCASRGGNTIYFGEGSWLTVV.

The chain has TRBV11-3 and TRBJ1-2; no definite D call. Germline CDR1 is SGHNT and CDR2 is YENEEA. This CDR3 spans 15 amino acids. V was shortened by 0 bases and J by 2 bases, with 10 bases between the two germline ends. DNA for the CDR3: TGTGCCAGCAGCTTAGACGGGGATGAGAACTATGGCTACACCTTC. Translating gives CASSLDGDENYGYTF.

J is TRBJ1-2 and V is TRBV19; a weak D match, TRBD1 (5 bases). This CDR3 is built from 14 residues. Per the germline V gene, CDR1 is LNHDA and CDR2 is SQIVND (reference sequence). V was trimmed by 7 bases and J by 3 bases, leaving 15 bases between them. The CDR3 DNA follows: TGTGCCAGTACCACTTGGGGCCGTGACTATGGCTACACCTTC. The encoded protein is CASTTWGRDYGYTF.

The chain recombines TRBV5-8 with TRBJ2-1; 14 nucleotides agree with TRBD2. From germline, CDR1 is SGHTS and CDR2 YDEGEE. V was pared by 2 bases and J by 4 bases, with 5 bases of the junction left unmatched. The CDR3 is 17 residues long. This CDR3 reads CASSFEGLAGVYNEQFF. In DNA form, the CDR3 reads TGTGCCAGCAGCTTTGAGGGACTAGCGGGGGTGTACAATGAGCAGTTCTTC. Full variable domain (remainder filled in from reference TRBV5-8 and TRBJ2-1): EAGVTQSPTHLIKTRGQQATLRCSPISGHTSVYWYQQALGLGLQFLLWYDEGEERNRGNFPPRFSGRQFPNYSSELNVNALELEDSALYLCASSFEGLAGVYNEQFFGPGTRLTVL.

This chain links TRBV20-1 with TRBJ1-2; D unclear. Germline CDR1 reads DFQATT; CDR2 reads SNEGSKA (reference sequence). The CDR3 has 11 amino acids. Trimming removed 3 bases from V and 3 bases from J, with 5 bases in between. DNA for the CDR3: TGCAGTGCTAGGACACACTATGGCTACACCTTC. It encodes CSARTHYGYTF.

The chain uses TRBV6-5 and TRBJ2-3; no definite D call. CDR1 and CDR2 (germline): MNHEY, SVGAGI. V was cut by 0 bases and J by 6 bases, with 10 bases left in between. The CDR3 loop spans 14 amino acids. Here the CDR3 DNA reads TGTGCCAGCAGTTACTCGGGCATAGAGGATACGCAGTATTTT. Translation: CASSYSGIEDTQYF.

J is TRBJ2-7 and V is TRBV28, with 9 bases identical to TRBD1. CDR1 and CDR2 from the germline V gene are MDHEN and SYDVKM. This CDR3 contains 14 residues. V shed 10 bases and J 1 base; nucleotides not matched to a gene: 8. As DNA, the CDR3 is TGTGCCACCACCTTGGGGACAGGGTCCTACGAGCAGTACTTC. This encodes CATTLGTGSYEQYF.

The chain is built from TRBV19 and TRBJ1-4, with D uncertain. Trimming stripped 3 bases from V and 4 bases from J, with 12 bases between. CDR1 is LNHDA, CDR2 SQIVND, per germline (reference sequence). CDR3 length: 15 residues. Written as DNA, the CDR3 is TGTGCCAGTAGTATCGTGGGCCCCCTTAATGAAAAACTGTTTTTT. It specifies CASSIVGPLNEKLFF.

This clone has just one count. CDR3 coding DNA: TGTGCCAGCAGCCCTATGCTAGACTATGGCTACACCTTC. Its translation is CASSPMLDYGYTF. The chain is built from TRBV7-9 and TRBJ1-2, with D unresolved. Germline V gene lookup returns CDR1 SEHNR and CDR2 FQNEAQ (reference sequence). The CDR3 covers 13 residues. V lost 5 bases to trimming and J lost 3 bases, with 10 bases between them.

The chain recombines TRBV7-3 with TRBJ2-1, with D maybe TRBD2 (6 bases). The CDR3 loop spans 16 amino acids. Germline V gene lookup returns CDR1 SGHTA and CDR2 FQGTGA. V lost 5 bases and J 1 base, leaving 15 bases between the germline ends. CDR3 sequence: CASSPDGSSSYNEQFF. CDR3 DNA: TGTGCCAGCAGCCCAGACGGGAGTAGTTCCTACAATGAGCAGTTCTTC.

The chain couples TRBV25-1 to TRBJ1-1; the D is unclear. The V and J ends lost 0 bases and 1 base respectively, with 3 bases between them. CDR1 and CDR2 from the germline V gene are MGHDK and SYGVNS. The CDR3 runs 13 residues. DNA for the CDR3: TGTGCCAGCAGTGAATACGGGAACACTGAAGCTTTCTTT. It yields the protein CASSEYGNTEAFF.

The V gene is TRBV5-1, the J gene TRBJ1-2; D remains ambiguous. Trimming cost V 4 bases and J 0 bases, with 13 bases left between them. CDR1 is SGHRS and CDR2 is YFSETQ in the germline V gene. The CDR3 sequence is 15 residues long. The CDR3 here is CASSTSTGANYGYTF. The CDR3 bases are TGCGCCAGCAGCACCTCGACCGGAGCTAACTATGGCTACACCTTC.

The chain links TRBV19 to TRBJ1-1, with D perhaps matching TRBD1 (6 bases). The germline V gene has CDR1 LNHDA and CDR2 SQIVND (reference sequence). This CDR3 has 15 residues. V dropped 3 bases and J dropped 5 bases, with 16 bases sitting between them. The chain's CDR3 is CASSITTGVGTEAFF. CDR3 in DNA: TGTGCCAGTAGTATTACGACAGGCGTGGGTACTGAAGCTTTCTTT.

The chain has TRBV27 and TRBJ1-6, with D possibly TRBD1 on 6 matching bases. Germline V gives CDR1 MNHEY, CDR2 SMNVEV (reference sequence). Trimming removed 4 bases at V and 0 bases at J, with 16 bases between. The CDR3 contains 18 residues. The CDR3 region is CASSSTGPIFSYNSPLHF. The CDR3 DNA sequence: TGTGCCAGCAGTTCGACAGGACCAATATTCTCCTATAATTCACCCCTCCACTTT.

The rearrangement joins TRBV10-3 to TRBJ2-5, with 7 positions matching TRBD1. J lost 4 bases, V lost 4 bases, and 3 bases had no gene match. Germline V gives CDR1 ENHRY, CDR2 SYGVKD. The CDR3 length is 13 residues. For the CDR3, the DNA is TGTGCCATCAGTGGGGGGACAGCAGAGACCCAGTACTTC. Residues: CAISGGTAETQYF.

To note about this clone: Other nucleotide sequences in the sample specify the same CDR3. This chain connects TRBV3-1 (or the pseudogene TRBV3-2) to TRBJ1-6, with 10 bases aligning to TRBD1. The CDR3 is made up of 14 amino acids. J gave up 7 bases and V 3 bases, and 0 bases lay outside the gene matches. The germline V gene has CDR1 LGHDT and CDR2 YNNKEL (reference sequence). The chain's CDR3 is CASSQTGGNSPLHF. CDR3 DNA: TGTGCCAGCAGCCAGACAGGGGGCAATTCACCCCTCCACTTT.

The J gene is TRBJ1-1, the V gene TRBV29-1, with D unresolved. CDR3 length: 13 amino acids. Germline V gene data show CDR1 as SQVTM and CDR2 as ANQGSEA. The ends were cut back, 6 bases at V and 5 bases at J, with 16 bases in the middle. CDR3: CSVDHGDGTEAFF. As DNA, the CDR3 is TGCAGCGTGGATCACGGGGATGGGACTGAAGCTTTCTTT.

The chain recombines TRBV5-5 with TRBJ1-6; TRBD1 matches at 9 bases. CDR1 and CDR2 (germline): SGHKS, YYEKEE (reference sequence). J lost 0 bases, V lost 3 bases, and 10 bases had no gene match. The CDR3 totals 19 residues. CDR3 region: CASSSKHGTGSSYNSPLHF. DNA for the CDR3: TGTGCCAGCAGCTCCAAGCATGGGACAGGGAGCTCCTATAATTCACCCCTCCACTTT.